This passage covers 26 T cell receptor beta chains from one sample sequenced in a study of T cells in Graves' hyperthyroidism and ophthalmopathy. Amplification of TCR beta CDR3 regions used RNA as the template. With the HTBI primer set, the TCR CDR3 went through a first round of RT-PCR. TCRdb analysed the multiplex PCR reads with MiXCR anew, one entry per CDR3 protein. The sample has fewer than 350,000 distinct CDR3 sequences, 15% to 20% seen once. The specimen sequenced was blood. All receptors derive from a woman in her forties or fifties with Graves' hyperthyroidism.

CDR3 coding DNA: TGCGCCAGCAGACCCCATGAACAGGGGTCAGAAGCTTTCTTT. Protein: CASRPHEQGSEAFF. The chain uses TRBV4-1 and TRBJ1-1; 7 nucleotides align to TRBD1. The ends lost 6 bases at V and 8 bases at J; junction bases unmatched: 12. Germline V lookup: CDR1 MGHRA, CDR2 YSYEKL. CDR3 size: 14 residues.

The sample holds many counts of this clonotype. This chain joins TRBV27 and TRBJ1-2; tentatively, D is TRBD1 (5 bases). The CDR3 totals 14 residues. V was trimmed by 1 base and J by 4 bases, leaving 10 bases between them. The germline CDR1 and CDR2 sequences are MNHEY and SMNVEV (reference sequence). The CDR3 here is CASSLFGQGYGYTF. The CDR3 bases are TGTGCCAGCAGTTTATTTGGCCAGGGCTATGGCTACACCTTC.

This chain uses TRBV19 with TRBJ2-1; 8 bases match TRBD1. The CDR3 contains 15 residues. The germline V gene has CDR1 LNHDA and CDR2 SQIVND (reference sequence). After removal of 5 bases from V and 4 bases from J, the junction contained 7 bases not matched to a gene. In DNA, the CDR3 is TGTGCCAGTAGTCCCGCGACAGGGGATTACAATGAGCAGTTCTTC. This encodes CASSPATGDYNEQFF. Combining the CDR3 with reference TRBV19 and TRBJ2-1 gives the whole variable domain DGGITQSPKYLFRKEGQNVTLSCEQNLNHDAMYWYRQDPGQGLRLIYYSQIVNDFQKGDIAEGYSVSREKKESFPLTVTSAQKNPTAFYLCASSPATGDYNEQFFGPGTRLTVL.

The V and J genes are TRBV5-6 and TRBJ2-5; 10 nucleotides agree with TRBD2. Trimming cost V 5 bases and J 4 bases; bases outside gene matches: 11. CDR3 length equals 16 residues. Germline values: CDR1 SGHDT, CDR2 YYEEEE. CDR3 region: CASSWAIAGGIETQYF. Written as DNA, the CDR3 is TGTGCCAGCAGTTGGGCCATAGCGGGGGGCATAGAGACCCAGTACTTC.

The chain combines TRBV27 with TRBJ1-5; TRBD2 might be the D (6 bases). The assigned J gene may be wrong: the sequence end matches TRBJ2-3 better. CDR3 size: 15 residues. Germline CDR1 MNHEY, CDR2 SMNVEV (reference sequence). CDR3 protein: CASNVRRDSNQPQYF. CDR3 DNA: TGTGCCAGCAATGTACGGAGGGATAGCAATCAGCCCCAGTATTTT.

The chain's CDR3 is CASSLGTGSSEQYV. The CDR3 nucleotides read TGTGCCAGCAGCTTAGGGACAGGGTCGTCCGAGCAGTACGTC. The V call is TRBV7-3, the J call TRBJ2-7; 9 nucleotides align to TRBD1. Per germline, CDR1 SGHTA and CDR2 FQGTGA. The V gene end was trimmed by 2 bases and the J gene end by 6 bases; junction bases not matched to a gene: 5. This CDR3 spans 14 amino acids.

This clonotype was counted at least ten times. The genes are TRBV18 and TRBJ2-3, with TRBD2 matching 13 bases. J gave up 0 bases and V 2 bases, and 2 bases lay outside the gene matches. CDR1 and CDR2 from the germline V gene are KGHSH and LQKENI. This CDR3 is 17 amino acids long. Written as DNA, the CDR3 is TGTGCCAGCTCACCAGGACTAGCGGGAGAGAGCACAGATACGCAGTATTTT. Protein sequence: CASSPGLAGESTDTQYF.

The table lists this clonotype with many counts. This chain joins TRBV5-6 and TRBJ2-7; D is undetermined. V was pared by 5 bases and J by 1 base, with 7 bases between. This CDR3 contains 12 residues. The germline V gene encodes CDR1 SGHDT and CDR2 YYEEEE. The DNA for the CDR3 is TGTGCCAGCAGTGTAGGGTCCTACGAGCAGTACGTC. This sequence encodes CASSVGSYEQYV.

There are many counts of this clonotype. CDR3 in DNA: TGCGCCAGCAGATCGGGACAGGGCCTCATGAACACTGAAGCTTTCTTT. Amino acid sequence: CASRSGQGLMNTEAFF. The rearrangement joins TRBV5-1 to TRBJ1-1; TRBD1 agrees at 9 bases. Germline trimming cut 5 bases from V and 0 bases from J; bases unmatched to any gene: 8. The CDR3 consists of 16 residues. Germline values: CDR1 SGHRS, CDR2 YFSETQ. Using reference TRBV5-1 and TRBJ1-1 for the parts outside the CDR3, the full variable domain is KAGVTQTPRYLIKTRGQQVTLSCSPISGHRSVSWYQQTPGQGLQFLFEYFSETQRNKGNFPGRFSGRQFSNSRSEMNVSTLELGDSALYLCASRSGQGLMNTEAFFGQGTRLTVV.

This clonotype was observed many times. The chain's CDR3 is CSASVQGVEQFF. The DNA for the CDR3 is TGCAGCGCCAGCGTACAGGGAGTGGAGCAGTTCTTC. The chain links TRBV29-1 to TRBJ2-1; D perhaps matches TRBD1 (6 bases). From germline, CDR1 is SQVTM and CDR2 ANQGSEA. There are 12 residues in the CDR3. The V and J ends lost 7 bases and 10 bases respectively, with 17 bases between them.

The V and J genes are TRBV5-8 and TRBJ2-2; 10 nucleotides align to TRBD1. Germline V gene data show CDR1 as SGHTS and CDR2 as YDEGEE. The V gene end was trimmed by 4 bases and the J gene end by 7 bases; junction bases not matched to a gene: 7. CDR3 length: 15 amino acids. The CDR3 coding sequence is TGTGCCAGCAGCAAAGGGACAGGGGACATCGGGGAGCTGTTTTTT. Translating gives CASSKGTGDIGELFF.

In its sample, this clonotype was seen a few times. The chain has TRBV6-6 and TRBJ1-2; no reliable D call. The germline CDR1 and CDR2 sequences are MNHNY and SVGAGI (reference sequence). Trimming pared 0 bases from V and 4 bases from J, leaving 9 bases between. There are 14 residues in the CDR3. The CDR3 DNA reads as TGTGCCAGCAGTTACTCATCGGGTACCTATGGCTACACCTTC. It translates to CASSYSSGTYGYTF.

The table lists this clonotype with many counts. This chain links TRBV7-3 with TRBJ1-1; D possibly corresponds to TRBD1 (6 bases). Trimming cost V 4 bases and J 4 bases, with 16 bases left between them. This CDR3 spans 15 amino acids. Per germline, CDR1 SGHTA and CDR2 FQGTGA. CDR3 coding DNA: TGTGCCAGCAGCTCCTCGGGGGGGGCAGGCACTGAAGCTTTCTTT. As protein: CASSSSGGAGTEAFF.

This clonotype has ten or more counts. V usage is TRBV18 and J usage is TRBJ2-5; 9 positions agree with TRBD1. The junction had 6 bases not matched to a gene; V was cut back by 2 bases and J by 5 bases. The germline V gene has CDR1 KGHSH and CDR2 LQKENI. This CDR3 is built from 15 residues. CDR3 residues: CASSPSQGAEETQYF. In nucleotides, the CDR3 is TGTGCCAGCTCACCATCACAGGGGGCTGAGGAGACCCAGTACTTC.

V is TRBV29-1 and J is TRBJ2-3; tentatively, D is TRBD2 (5 bases). CDR1 is SQVTM and CDR2 is ANQGSEA in the germline V gene. The CDR3 is made up of 13 amino acids. Trimming pared 5 bases from V and 2 bases from J, leaving 11 bases between. The CDR3 DNA reads as TGCAGCGTTCGAGCGGTGCTCACAGATACGCAGTATTTT. Its protein product is CSVRAVLTDTQYF.

The rearrangement links TRBV18 to TRBJ1-1, with TRBD1 as a possible D gene (6 bases). This CDR3 spans 13 amino acids. V lost 3 bases to trimming and J lost 5 bases, with 10 bases between them. CDR1 KGHSH and CDR2 LQKENI come from the germline V gene. CDR3 loop: CASSPSTGTEAFF. The CDR3 DNA reads TGTGCCAGCTCACCCTCTACAGGGACTGAAGCTTTCTTT.

This clonotype was seen many times. This sequence joins TRBV11-2 and TRBJ2-3, with D unclear. This CDR3 contains 13 residues. Germline-derived CDR1 and CDR2 are SGHAT and FQNNGV. V lost 6 bases and J lost 3, with 10 bases in between. This chain's CDR3 is CASSYPTTDTQYF. DNA of the CDR3: TGTGCCAGCAGTTACCCCACTACAGATACGCAGTATTTT.

The sample holds many counts of this clonotype. The chain couples TRBV20-1 to TRBJ1-1, with TRBD1 identical over 7 bases. This CDR3 is built from 13 residues. Germline trimming cut 6 bases from V and 4 bases from J; bases unmatched to any gene: 8. Germline assignment: CDR1 DFQATT and CDR2 SNEGSKA (reference sequence). CDR3 sequence (DNA): TGCAGTGCGTCAAACAGGGGCTTCACTGAAGCTTTCTTT. As protein: CSASNRGFTEAFF.

This clonotype appeared many times. This sequence joins TRBV20-1 and TRBJ2-5, with D perhaps matching TRBD1 (5 bases). With 2 bases removed from V and 2 bases from J, the gap between germline ends came to 15 bases. Germline V lookup: CDR1 DFQATT, CDR2 SNEGSKA (reference sequence). The CDR3 contains 15 residues. CDR3 amino acids: CSARPARHRQETQYF. The DNA of the CDR3 is TGCAGTGCTAGACCAGCACGACACAGGCAAGAGACCCAGTACTTC.

A note on this clonotype: No conserved phenylalanine or tryptophan ends this CDR3, so it is likely a read error. The chain links TRBV10-1 to TRBJ2-5; no definite D call. This CDR3 region has 11 residues. CDR1 and CDR2 from the germline V gene are WNHNN and SYGVQD (reference sequence). V was trimmed by 6 bases and J by 10 bases, leaving 12 bases between them. The CDR3 loop reads CASSDGVIQYV. In nucleotides, the CDR3 is TGCGCCAGCAGCGACGGTGTGATCCAGTACGTC.

This sequence joins TRBV29-1 and TRBJ2-2, with 11 bases fitting TRBD2. The junction had 10 bases not matched to a gene; V was cut back by 4 bases and J by 0 bases. Germline V gives CDR1 SQVTM, CDR2 ANQGSEA. The CDR3 loop spans 18 amino acids. The DNA for the CDR3 is TGCAGCGTTGTGCTGGCTAGCGGGGGGCTCGCGAACACCGGGGAGCTGTTTTTT. Its translation: CSVVLASGGLANTGELFF.

The rearrangement links TRBV7-9 to TRBJ1-2, with TRBD1 identical over 8 bases. Losses at the gene ends were 4 bases for V and 1 base for J; bases not matched to a gene: 5. Germline V gene sequence: CDR1 SEHNR, CDR2 FQNEAQ (reference sequence). The CDR3 sequence is 15 residues long. The CDR3 is CASSYGQGHNYGYTF. The CDR3 nucleotides are TGTGCCAGCAGCTATGGACAGGGACATAACTATGGCTACACCTTC.

The CDR3 reads CASSQVAGENTQYF. CDR3 nucleotides: TGCGCCAGCAGCCAAGTTGCGGGGGAAAATACGCAGTATTTT. The V gene is TRBV4-1, the J gene TRBJ2-3; 7 bases align to TRBD2. The germline gives CDR1 MGHRA, CDR2 YSYEKL. The CDR3 contains 14 residues. With 1 base clipped from V and 7 bases from J, the junction kept 5 bases outside the gene matches.

The genes are TRBV19 and TRBJ2-1; 7 bases are a match to TRBD1. The V segment lost 7 bases and the J segment 8 bases; nucleotides outside the gene matches: 11. Per the germline V gene, CDR1 is LNHDA and CDR2 is SQIVND (reference sequence). The CDR3 runs 14 residues. CDR3 in DNA: TGTGCCAGTACTCCCGAGGGGGCCCGGGATGAGCAGTTCTTC. It specifies CASTPEGARDEQFF.

This clonotype came up many times. This chain joins TRBV2 and TRBJ1-2; TRBD1 might be the D (5 bases). Trimming pared 0 bases from V and 8 bases from J, leaving 16 bases between. Germline CDR1 reads SNHLY; CDR2 reads FYNNEI. This CDR3 spans 15 amino acids. The CDR3 sequence: CASSEAGTGPMGYTF. The CDR3 DNA reads as TGTGCCAGCAGTGAAGCAGGGACGGGACCTATGGGCTACACCTTC.

This clonotype turned up a few times. V is TRBV25-1 and J is TRBJ2-7; 10 bases match TRBD1. CDR3 length: 16 residues. Germline CDR1 reads MGHDK; CDR2 reads SYGVNS. The V gene end was trimmed by 6 bases and the J gene end by 4 bases; junction bases not matched to a gene: 12. The CDR3 region is CASSDPRDRGGYEQYF. CDR3 nucleotide sequence: TGTGCCAGCAGCGACCCCCGGGACAGGGGAGGGTACGAGCAGTACTTC.